The rows below give T cell receptor beta chains drawn from one sample of a study of cytomegalovirus exposure and HLA in healthy donors. Sequencing used immunoSEQ multiplex PCR; TCRdb keeps in-frame clones, though not all of them. The repertoire includes approximately 90,000 clones, around three quarters of them detected once, and 1.4% sits in the top ten. Source material: PBMCs. These receptors came from a male donor in good health and CMV-seronegative. CDR3s include the opening cysteine and the closing phenylalanine or tryptophan. Fields, in order: V gene, D gene, J gene, clone size, CDR3 protein, CDR3 DNA. D genes are given only for firm matches. The listing skips clone size in some rows; elsewhere it reads once, few, many or a size class.

>TRBV4-1|TRBD1|TRBJ1-5|NA
CASSQDPGTANQPQHF
TGCGCCAGCAGCCAAGATCCCGGGACAGCAAATCAGCCCCAGCATTTT
>TRBV19|NA|TRBJ1-5|NA
CASSTRPPGTDQPQHF
TGTGCCAGTAGTACTAGACCCCCCGGCACGGATCAGCCCCAGCATTTT
>TRBV11-3|NA|TRBJ2-2|NA
CASSSPEAGELFF
TGTGCCAGCAGTTCCCCTGAGGCCGGGGAGCTGTTTTTT
>TRBV27|TRBD1|TRBJ2-2|NA
CASSSRGTGGTGELFF
TGTGCCAGCAGTTCCAGAGGGACAGGGGGGACCGGGGAGCTGTTTTTT
>TRBV6-1|TRBD1|TRBJ2-2|NA
CASTPAPGGTGELFF
TGTGCCAGCACCCCGGCCCCAGGGGGAACCGGGGAGCTGTTTTTT
>TRBV5-6|NA|TRBJ2-1|once
CASSLENEQFF
TGTGCCAGCAGCTTAGAGAATGAGCAGTTCTTC
>TRBV11-2|TRBD1|TRBJ2-7|NA
CASSLNRGLEQYF
TGTGCCAGCAGTCTTAACAGGGGGCTCGAGCAGTACTTC
>TRBV27|NA|TRBJ1-1|NA
CASSLSGATEAFF
TGTGCCAGCAGTTTATCGGGGGCCACTGAAGCTTTCTTT
>TRBV10-2|NA|TRBJ1-1|NA
CASGIWSAEAFF
TGCGCCAGCGGTATCTGGAGCGCTGAAGCTTTCTTT
>TRBV25-1|NA|TRBJ1-6|NA
CASSEYGRGNNSPLHF
TGTGCCAGCAGTGAATATGGGCGGGGCAATAATTCACCCCTCCACTTT